This TCR beta chain was found in a study of Tregs in tolerant kidney transplant recipients (dated by TCRdb to between 2019 and 2020). Study-level background: The study used TCRbeta sequencing to identify donor-specific regulatory T cells before combined kidney and bone marrow transplantation, then tracked those cells after transplant. TCRbeta repertoire sequencing was used in 3 healthy controls to compare several ways of expanding Tregs specific for an allogeneic donor.

Unstimulated Tregs (CD4+CD25+CD127-), CD4+ non-Tregs (CD4+CD25-), CD4 and CD8 cells were FACS-sorted from thawed PBMCs. Healthy control blood was obtained either as purchased buffy coats or from healthy volunteers. Healthy control blood was separated into PBMCs by Ficoll density gradient and cryopreserved, and patient PBMCs were collected both before and after transplant. The CDR3 runs 17 residues from the cysteine to the phenylalanine. Here the CDR3 DNA is all that survives: 51 bases in frame from base 1. After removal of 0 bases from V and 6 bases from J, the junction retains 8 bases not matched to a gene. CDR1 and CDR2, looked up from the germline V gene (reference sequence), are SGHNT and YYREEE. Results the study describes overall, beyond this receptor: Although technical replication error seemed to be minimal, the question of biological reproducibility was not addressed directly. The study was constrained by small patient numbers, and validation of the findings is required in larger populations and under other immunosuppression protocols. Expanding Tregs with activated donor B cells appeared to identify the most biologically relevant and donor-specific TCRbeta repertoire.

To note about this clone: The clone's antigen remains unknown. No per-base quality is available; no much larger clone lies one base away.

For TCRbeta CDR3 sequencing, genomic DNA from the sorted cells was extracted using the QIAGEN DNeasy Blood and Tissue Kit. Through immunoSEQ, high-throughput TCRbeta CDR3 sequencing was done commercially, including PCR amplification with internal controls and bias correction. Regarding the original processing steps: Unique productive TCRbeta sequences were defined by CDR3 nucleotide sequence where primers matched, and otherwise by CDR3 amino acid sequence together with Vbeta and Jbeta genes. As a correction for sorting error, sequences shared between sorted populations at a frequency ratio of 2:1 or less were discarded, and the remaining shared sequences were assigned to the higher population. Donor-reactive sequences were defined as at least 5-fold expanded in CFSE-low cells versus unstimulated cells, with frequency of at least 0.01% in CFSE-low cells. Repertoire divergence was quantified by Jensen-Shannon divergence calculated from the top 100 TCRbeta sequences ranked by frequency. When a sample had multiple sequencing runs, each run was corrected for sorting error separately and the runs were then pooled. The table comes from immuneACCESS by way of TCRdb, which keeps in-frame sequences with V and J called. Part of the clones is missing from these tables; in studies checked, under half for an unresolved V gene and the rest for unknown reasons. The DNA gave D and trimming, while V, J and clone size come from that table. This sample holds around 230,000 clones; roughly 84% were observed only once. About 0.68% of the sample is taken by the ten largest.

The sequencing input was CD4+ T cells from blood. This TCR was recovered from a human donor in good health. The rearrangement joined TRBV5-4 to TRBJ2-3; 12 junctional bases match TRBD1. The encoded CDR3 is CASSLEAPGQGADTQYF. The nucleotide sequence reads TGTGCCAGCAGCTTGGAAGCTCCGGGACAGGGGGCTGATACGCAGTATTTT.